The clone carrying this T cell receptor beta chain was seen only once. Antigen unknown. A clone one base away is much larger, so this may be a read error. The data are from a study of breast tumors, draining lymph nodes, adjacent tissues. Samples came from axillary lymph nodes draining the breast cancer. General study findings and limits: Compared with lymph nodes, tumors were less diverse; compared with nontumor tissue, more. That most tumor T cells come from lymph nodes remained unproven. Compared with basal-like, luminal-like tumors shared significantly more repertoire with nontumor tissue.

Each CDR3 protein gets one entry after TCRdb re-called the multiplex PCR reads with MiXCR. The table records around 170,000 distinct CDR3 sequences, roughly a third of them present only once. The CDR3 totals 15 residues. The V end was cut by 4 bases, the J end by 2 bases, with 15 bases between. Germline CDR1 is MNHEY and CDR2 is SVGAGI. The receptor was isolated from a female donor with breast cancer. Some clones in this sample may be carry-over from other donors' samples. Sequencing was carried out using axillary lymph node tissue. J is TRBJ2-7 and V is TRBV6-5; no clear D gene. CDR3 sequence: CASSSSDAGAYEQYF. As DNA, the CDR3 is TGTGCCAGCAGTTCCTCAGACGCAGGAGCCTACGAGCAGTACTTC.